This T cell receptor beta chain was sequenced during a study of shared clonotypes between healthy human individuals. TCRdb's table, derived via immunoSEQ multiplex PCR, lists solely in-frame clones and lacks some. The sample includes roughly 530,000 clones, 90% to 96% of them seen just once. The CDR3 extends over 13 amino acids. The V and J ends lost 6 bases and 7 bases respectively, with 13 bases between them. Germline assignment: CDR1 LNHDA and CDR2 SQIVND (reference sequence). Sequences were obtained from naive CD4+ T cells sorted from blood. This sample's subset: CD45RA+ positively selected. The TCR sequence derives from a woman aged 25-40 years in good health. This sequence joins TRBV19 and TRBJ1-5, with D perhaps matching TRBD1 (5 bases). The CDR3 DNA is TGTGCCAGTAGAAGGGGTACTAACCAGCCCCAGCATTTT. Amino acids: CASRRGTNQPQHF. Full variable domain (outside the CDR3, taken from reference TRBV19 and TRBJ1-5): DGGITQSPKYLFRKEGQNVTLSCEQNLNHDAMYWYRQDPGQGLRLIYYSQIVNDFQKGDIAEGYSVSREKKESFPLTVTSAQKNPTAFYLCASRRGTNQPQHFGDGTRLSIL.